The next 21 T cell receptor beta chains were all read from a single sample in a study. TCRdb reprocessed the RT-PCR reads with MiXCR, giving one entry per CDR3 protein. The sample carries about 700,000 distinct CDR3 sequences, 14% recorded once. Sequenced: memory CD4+ T cells from blood. The receptor set was obtained from a female donor in good health, serving as a healthy control.

V usage is TRBV20-1 and J usage is TRBJ2-1; maybe TRBD1 (5 bases). The length of the CDR3 is 12 residues. The V gene's germline CDR1 is DFQATT and CDR2 SNEGSKA (reference sequence). V lost 3 bases to trimming and J lost 6 bases, with 9 bases between them. The CDR3 DNA reads as TGCAGTGCTAGGCTACAGGCCAATGAGCAGTTCTTC. It translates to CSARLQANEQFF.

This clonotype was counted at least ten times. The chain employs TRBV20-1 and TRBJ1-5; D not certain. Trimming stripped 7 bases from V and 5 bases from J, with 12 bases between. Germline V gives CDR1 DFQATT, CDR2 SNEGSKA (reference sequence). This CDR3 region has 12 residues. The CDR3 reads CSGSDGDQPQHF. CDR3 sequence (DNA): TGCAGTGGGTCGGACGGTGATCAGCCCCAGCATTTT.

The CDR3 DNA reads as TGTGCCAGCAGCTTGGCAGGCCCCCCCTTCACTGAAGCTTTCTTT. Protein: CASSLAGPPFTEAFF. V is TRBV5-5 and J is TRBJ1-1; the D is unclear. Germline CDR1 and CDR2: SGHKS and YYEKEE (reference sequence). Trimming stripped 0 bases from V and 4 bases from J, with 13 bases between. The CDR3 length is 15 residues.

V is TRBV6-2 or TRBV6-3 and J is TRBJ1-5; D may be TRBD1 (5 bases). The CDR3 has 14 residues. Deletions cut 5 bases from V and 2 bases from J, with 10 bases between. CDR1 MNHEY and CDR2 SVGEGT come from the germline V gene. In nucleotides, the CDR3 is TGTGCCAGCAGTAGAGGGGACCGCAATCAGCCCCAGCATTTT. It is translated as CASSRGDRNQPQHF.

About this clonotype: This may arise from a read error, as a much more abundant clone is one base away. This chain links TRBV10-3 with TRBJ2-7; no reliable D call. Germline-derived CDR1 and CDR2 are ENHRY and SYGVKD. CDR3 length: 14 amino acids. Trimming pared 3 bases from V and 1 base from J, leaving 10 bases between. DNA of the CDR3: TGTGCCATCAGTGACACCCAGAGATCCTACGAGCAGTACTTC. Translating it yields CAISDTQRSYEQYF.

This clonotype was observed a few times. The CDR3 carries no conserved terminal phenylalanine or tryptophan, so it likely arises from a read error. The DNA is left out, because the CDR3 cannot be placed on it with certainty; the CDR3 is given as TCRdb lists it. The V and J genes are TRBV5-1 and TRBJ2-2. The CDR3 totals 14 residues, both ends included. Looked up from germline, CDR1 is SGHRS and CDR2 is YFSETQ. CDR3 protein: CASSLDLDTGELSL.

This chain joins TRBV28 and TRBJ2-7; a possible D gene is TRBD1 (6 bases). Trimming pared 8 bases from V and 3 bases from J, leaving 11 bases between. CDR3 length: 12 amino acids. Germline V CDR1 and CDR2: MDHEN, SYDVKM. The CDR3 protein is CASGGGLYEQYF. CDR3 DNA: TGTGCCAGCGGGGGCGGACTCTACGAGCAGTACTTC.

This clonotype appeared many times. This rearrangement joins TRBV20-1 to TRBJ2-3, with 10 bases lining up with TRBD1. V trimming: 0 bases; J trimming: 6 bases; junction bases outside the gene matches: 6. Germline CDR1 DFQATT, CDR2 SNEGSKA (reference sequence). This CDR3 region has 15 residues. In DNA, the CDR3 is TGCAGTGCTAGAGATCTGGGGACAGGGGTGGATACGCAGTATTTT. Encoded protein: CSARDLGTGVDTQYF.

The chain employs TRBV14 and TRBJ2-1, with 9 bases matching TRBD2. Germline V lookup: CDR1 SGHDN, CDR2 FVKESK. V gave up 6 bases and J gave up 9 bases; unmatched junction bases: 12. The CDR3 is 15 residues long. The DNA for the CDR3 is TGTGCCAGCAGGCACAGGGGTAGCGGGAGCTTTGAGCAGTTCTTC. Protein: CASRHRGSGSFEQFF. The full variable domain, its missing parts supplied by reference TRBV14 and TRBJ2-1, is EAGVTQFPSHSVIEKGQTVTLRCDPISGHDNLYWYRRVMGKEIKFLLHFVKESKQDESGMPNNRFLAERTGGTYSTLKVQPAELEDSGVYFCASRHRGSGSFEQFFGPGTRLTVL.

A few counts support this clonotype. The rearrangement joins TRBV20-1 to TRBJ2-3, with 11 positions matching TRBD2. Germline CDR1 reads DFQATT; CDR2 reads SNEGSKA (reference sequence). There are 16 residues in the CDR3. J gave up 3 bases and V 7 bases, and 12 bases lay outside the gene matches. The CDR3 DNA sequence: TGCAGTGTACAAGACGTTAGCGGGGGGGCGACAGATACGCAGTATTTT. Translated: CSVQDVSGGATDTQYF.

This clonotype came up a few times. The chain has TRBV7-2 and TRBJ2-2; the D call may be TRBD1 or TRBD2 (5 bases each). Between the trimmed V and J ends, which lost 5 bases and 0 bases, there was a span of 10 bases. The CDR3 length is 15 residues. CDR1 and CDR2 (germline): SGHTA, FQGNSA. CDR3 sequence reads: CASSRDGTNTGELFF. In DNA, the CDR3 is TGTGCCAGCAGCCGGGACGGGACGAACACCGGGGAGCTGTTTTTT.

This clonotype occurred a few times. V gene TRBV6-6 combines with J gene TRBJ2-5; the D gene is possibly TRBD1 (6 bases). V lost 6 bases to trimming and J lost 2 bases, with 10 bases between them. This CDR3 has 13 residues. Germline values: CDR1 MNHNY, CDR2 SVGAGI (reference sequence). The DNA of the CDR3 is TGTGCCAGCAGACCGGGACAACAAGAGACCCAGTACTTC. Its translation: CASRPGQQETQYF.

This clonotype was picked up a small number of times. The rearrangement joins TRBV6-5 to TRBJ2-3; possibly TRBD2 for D (5 bases). Deletions cut 7 bases from V and 4 bases from J, with 12 bases between. The length of the CDR3 is 13 residues. Germline V gives CDR1 MNHEY, CDR2 SVGAGI. The CDR3 spells CASKMNGADTQYF. For the CDR3, the DNA is TGTGCCAGCAAAATGAACGGGGCAGATACGCAGTATTTT.

This clonotype was seen ten or more times. The V and J genes are TRBV7-2 and TRBJ1-2; D possibly corresponds to TRBD1 (6 bases). V lost 8 bases and J 5 bases, leaving 15 bases between the germline ends. The CDR3 has 13 amino acids. Germline CDR1 SGHTA, CDR2 FQGNSA. CDR3 amino acids: CASRQATLYGYTF. CDR3 DNA: TGTGCCAGCCGACAGGCGACCCTATATGGCTACACCTTC.

This clonotype was recorded many times. The V call is TRBV7-8, the J call TRBJ1-1; D ambiguous. Germline lookup yields CDR1 SGHVS and CDR2 FQNEAQ. The CDR3 is made up of 18 amino acids. The V end lost 1 base, the J end lost 2 bases, and 20 bases lay between the germline ends. CDR3 bases: TGTGCCAGCAGCTTAGGTGTATTTCAGTGGCAGCAAAACACTGAAGCTTTCTTT. This codes for CASSLGVFQWQQNTEAFF.

This clonotype has a count of ten or more. The chain couples TRBV12-3 or TRBV12-4 to TRBJ2-3; D is perhaps TRBD2 (7 bases). V was pared by 2 bases and J by 1 base, with 13 bases between. CDR3 length: 16 amino acids. CDR3: CASSLIRGAGTDTQYF. The CDR3 DNA reads TGTGCCAGCAGTTTAATCCGGGGGGCCGGCACAGATACGCAGTATTTT.

There are a few counts of this clonotype. V and J are TRBV25-1 and TRBJ2-3; no definite D call. Between the trimmed V and J ends, which lost 5 bases and 4 bases, there was a span of 16 bases. Germline-derived CDR1 and CDR2 are MGHDK and SYGVNS. The CDR3 is made up of 15 amino acids. The CDR3 protein is CASSPGSAPSDTQYF. The CDR3 region has the DNA TGTGCCAGCAGTCCCGGGTCAGCCCCCTCAGATACGCAGTATTTT.

This clonotype was counted only a few times. This chain's CDR3 is CASSFLSLGTDTQYF. The CDR3 region has the DNA TGTGCCAGCAGTTTTTTATCTCTTGGCACAGATACGCAGTATTTT. The chain uses TRBV28 and TRBJ2-3; D unclear. Per the germline V gene, CDR1 is MDHEN and CDR2 is SYDVKM. The CDR3 loop spans 15 amino acids. Trimming took 3 bases from V and 1 from J, leaving 11 bases between them.

This clonotype was observed many times. The chain recombines TRBV5-1 with TRBJ2-3, with 9 bases matching TRBD2. Trimming cost V 0 bases and J 2 bases; bases outside gene matches: 7. Germline V gene data show CDR1 as SGHRS and CDR2 as YFSETQ. The CDR3 spans 17 residues. The CDR3: CASSLEGLAGSTDTQYF. In DNA form, the CDR3 reads TGCGCCAGCAGCTTGGAGGGGCTAGCGGGGTCCACAGATACGCAGTATTTT.

The CDR3 DNA follows: TGTGCCAGCCAGGGGTCGGCAGATACGCAGTATTTT. Its translation is CASQGSADTQYF. The gene calls are TRBV9 and TRBJ2-3, with D perhaps matching TRBD1 (6 bases). V shed 7 bases and J shed 4 bases, with 10 bases lying between them. The CDR3 extends over 12 amino acids. Germline-derived CDR1 and CDR2 are SGDLS and YYNGEE.

The rearrangement joins TRBV10-3 to TRBJ1-1; the D gene is possibly TRBD1 (6 bases). The V end was cut by 3 bases, the J end by 6 bases, with 11 bases between. Germline assignment: CDR1 ENHRY and CDR2 SYGVKD. The CDR3 spans 13 residues. The CDR3 DNA sequence: TGTGCCATCAGTGACAGGGGAAAGGCTGAAGCTTTCTTT. This encodes CAISDRGKAEAFF.